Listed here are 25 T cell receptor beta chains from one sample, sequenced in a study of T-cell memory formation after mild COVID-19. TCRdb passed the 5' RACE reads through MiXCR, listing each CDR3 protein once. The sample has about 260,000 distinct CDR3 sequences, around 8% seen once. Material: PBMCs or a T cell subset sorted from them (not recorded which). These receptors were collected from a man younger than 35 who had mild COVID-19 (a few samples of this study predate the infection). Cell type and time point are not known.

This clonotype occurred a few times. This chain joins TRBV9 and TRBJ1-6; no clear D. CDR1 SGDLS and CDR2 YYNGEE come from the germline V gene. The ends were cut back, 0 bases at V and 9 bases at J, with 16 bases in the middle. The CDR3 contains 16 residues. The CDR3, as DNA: TGTGCCAGCAGCGTAGCTCTGGTGGTTGAAGGTTCACCCCTCCACTTT. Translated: CASSVALVVEGSPLHF.

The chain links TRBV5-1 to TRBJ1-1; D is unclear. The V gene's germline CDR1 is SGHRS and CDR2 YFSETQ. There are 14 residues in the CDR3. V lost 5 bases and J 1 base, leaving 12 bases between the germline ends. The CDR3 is CASSPVPPNTEAFF. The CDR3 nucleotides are TGCGCCAGCAGTCCAGTGCCCCCGAACACTGAAGCTTTCTTT.

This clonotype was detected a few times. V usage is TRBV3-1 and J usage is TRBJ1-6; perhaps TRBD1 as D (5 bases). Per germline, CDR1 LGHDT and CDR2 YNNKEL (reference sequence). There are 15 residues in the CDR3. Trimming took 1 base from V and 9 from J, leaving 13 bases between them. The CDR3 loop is CASSQAVQGRSPLHF. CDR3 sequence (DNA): TGTGCCAGCAGCCAAGCGGTCCAGGGTCGTTCACCCCTCCACTTT.

CDR3 sequence: CSAKDSQPRRDTQYF. CDR3 coding DNA: TGCAGTGCTAAGGACAGTCAACCGAGGAGGGATACGCAGTATTTT. V gene TRBV20-1 combines with J gene TRBJ2-3, with D possibly being TRBD1 (6 bases). The CDR3 contains 15 residues. From germline, CDR1 is DFQATT and CDR2 SNEGSKA (reference sequence). The V gene lost 4 bases and the J gene lost 6 bases, with 20 bases spanning the gap.

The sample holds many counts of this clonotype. The CDR3 is CATGLDLAGGIQYF. CDR3 coding DNA: TGTGCCACGGGACTAGACCTCGCCGGGGGGATTCAGTACTTC. This chain links TRBV10-3 with TRBJ2-4; 8 bases line up with TRBD2. Per the germline V gene, CDR1 is ENHRY and CDR2 is SYGVKD. The CDR3 extends over 14 amino acids. Germline trimming cut 10 bases from V and 10 bases from J; bases unmatched to any gene: 15.

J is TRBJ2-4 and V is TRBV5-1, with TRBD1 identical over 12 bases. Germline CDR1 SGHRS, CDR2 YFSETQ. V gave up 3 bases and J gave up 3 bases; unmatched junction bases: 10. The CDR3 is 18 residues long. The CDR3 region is CASSWPGQGADGKNIQYF. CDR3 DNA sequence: TGCGCCAGCAGCTGGCCGGGACAGGGGGCGGACGGCAAAAACATTCAGTACTTC.

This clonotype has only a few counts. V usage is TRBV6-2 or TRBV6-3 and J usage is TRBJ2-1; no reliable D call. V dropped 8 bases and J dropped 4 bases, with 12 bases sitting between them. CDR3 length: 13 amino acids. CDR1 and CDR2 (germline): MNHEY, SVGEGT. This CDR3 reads CASGIAGYNEQFF. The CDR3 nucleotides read TGTGCCAGCGGGATAGCCGGATACAATGAGCAGTTCTTC.

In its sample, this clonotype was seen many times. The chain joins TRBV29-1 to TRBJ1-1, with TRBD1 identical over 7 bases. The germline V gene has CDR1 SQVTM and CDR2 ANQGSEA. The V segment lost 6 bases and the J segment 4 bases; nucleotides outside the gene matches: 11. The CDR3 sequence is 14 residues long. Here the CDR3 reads CSVQQGPRSTEAFF. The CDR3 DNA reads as TGCAGCGTACAACAGGGGCCAAGGAGCACTGAAGCTTTCTTT.

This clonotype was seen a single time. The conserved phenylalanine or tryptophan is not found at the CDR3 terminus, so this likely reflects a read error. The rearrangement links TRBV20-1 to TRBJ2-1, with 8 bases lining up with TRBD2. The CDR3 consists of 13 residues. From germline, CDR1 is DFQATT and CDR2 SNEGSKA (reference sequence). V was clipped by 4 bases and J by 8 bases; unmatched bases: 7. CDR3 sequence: CSATWTSSHEQFL. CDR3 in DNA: TGCAGTGCTACCTGGACTAGCAGCCATGAGCAGTTCTTG.

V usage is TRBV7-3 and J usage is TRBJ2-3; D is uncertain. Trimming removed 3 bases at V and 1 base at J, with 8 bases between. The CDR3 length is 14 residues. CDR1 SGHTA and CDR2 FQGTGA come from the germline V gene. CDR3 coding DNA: TGTGCCAGCAGCTTGAGGTGGGGCACAGATACGCAGTATTTT. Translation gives CASSLRWGTDTQYF.

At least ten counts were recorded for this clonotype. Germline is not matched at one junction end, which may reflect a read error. CDR3 nucleotide sequence: TGTGCCAGCAGCTTAGGACACGAGCAGTACTTC. It yields the protein CASSLGHEQYF. This chain connects TRBV5-1 to TRBJ2-7; D unclear. Germline assignment: CDR1 SGHRS and CDR2 YFSETQ. The CDR3 sequence is 11 residues long.

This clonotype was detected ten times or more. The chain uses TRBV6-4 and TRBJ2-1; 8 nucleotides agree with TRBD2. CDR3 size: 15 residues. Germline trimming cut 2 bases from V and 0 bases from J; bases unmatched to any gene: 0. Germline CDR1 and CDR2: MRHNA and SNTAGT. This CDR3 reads CASSDTSGSYNEQFF. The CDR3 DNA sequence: TGTGCCAGCAGTGACACTAGCGGCTCCTACAATGAGCAGTTCTTC.

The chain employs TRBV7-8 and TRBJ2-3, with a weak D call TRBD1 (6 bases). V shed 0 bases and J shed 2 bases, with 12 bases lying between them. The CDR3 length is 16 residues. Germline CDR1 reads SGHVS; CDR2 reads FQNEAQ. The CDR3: CASSLAVTGITDTQYF. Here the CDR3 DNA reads TGTGCCAGCAGCTTAGCTGTGACAGGTATCACAGATACGCAGTATTTT. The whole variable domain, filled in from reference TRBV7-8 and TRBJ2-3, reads GAGVSQSPRYKVAKRGQDVALRCDPISGHVSLFWYQQALGQGPEFLTYFQNEAQLDKSGLPSDRFFAERPEGSVSTLKIQRTQQEDSAVYLCASSLAVTGITDTQYFGPGTRLTVL.

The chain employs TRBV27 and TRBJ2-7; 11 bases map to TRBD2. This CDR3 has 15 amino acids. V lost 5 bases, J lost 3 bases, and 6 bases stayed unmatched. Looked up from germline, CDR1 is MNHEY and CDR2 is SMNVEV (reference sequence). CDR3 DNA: TGTGCCAGCAGTCCTTACCTAGCGGGGGGCTACGAGCAGTACTTC. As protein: CASSPYLAGGYEQYF.

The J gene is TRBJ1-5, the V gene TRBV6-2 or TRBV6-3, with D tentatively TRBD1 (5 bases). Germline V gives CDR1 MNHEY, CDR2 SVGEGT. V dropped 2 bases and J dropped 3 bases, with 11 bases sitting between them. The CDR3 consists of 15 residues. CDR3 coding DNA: TGTGCCAGCAGTTACCGGGACGGACTCAATCAGCCCCAGCATTTT. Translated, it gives CASSYRDGLNQPQHF.

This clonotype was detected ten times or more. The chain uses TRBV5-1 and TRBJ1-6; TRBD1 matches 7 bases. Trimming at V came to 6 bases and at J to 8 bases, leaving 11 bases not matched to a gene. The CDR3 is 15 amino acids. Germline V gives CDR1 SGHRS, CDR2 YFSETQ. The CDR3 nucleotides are TGCGCCAGCACACCCAGGGGACAGCCGGATTCACCCCTCCACTTT. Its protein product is CASTPRGQPDSPLHF.

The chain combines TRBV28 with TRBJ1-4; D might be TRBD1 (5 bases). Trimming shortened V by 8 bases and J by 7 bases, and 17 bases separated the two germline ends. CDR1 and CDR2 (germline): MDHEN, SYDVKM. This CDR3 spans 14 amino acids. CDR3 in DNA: TGTGCCAGCCAGGTCCAGGGACCTCTTGAAAAACTGTTTTTT. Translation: CASQVQGPLEKLFF.

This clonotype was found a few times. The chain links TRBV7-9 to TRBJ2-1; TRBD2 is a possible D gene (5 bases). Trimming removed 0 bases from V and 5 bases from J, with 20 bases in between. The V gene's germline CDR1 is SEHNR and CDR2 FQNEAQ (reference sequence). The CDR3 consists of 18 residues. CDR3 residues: CASSLASFGVHNNNEQFF. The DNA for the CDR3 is TGTGCCAGCAGCTTAGCCTCGTTCGGGGTTCATAATAACAATGAGCAGTTCTTC.

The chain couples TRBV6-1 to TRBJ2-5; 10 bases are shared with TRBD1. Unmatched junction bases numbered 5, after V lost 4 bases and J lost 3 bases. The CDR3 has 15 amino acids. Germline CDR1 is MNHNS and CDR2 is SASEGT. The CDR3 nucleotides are TGTGCCAGCAGTGCCTGGACAGGGGGGGAAGAGACCCAGTACTTC. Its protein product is CASSAWTGGEETQYF.

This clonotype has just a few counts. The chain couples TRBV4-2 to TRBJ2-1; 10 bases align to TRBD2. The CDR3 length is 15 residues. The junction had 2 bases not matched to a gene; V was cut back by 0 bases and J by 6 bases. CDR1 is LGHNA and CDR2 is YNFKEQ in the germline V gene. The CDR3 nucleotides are TGTGCCAGCAGCCAAGATAGCGGGGGGCCCAATGAGCAGTTCTTC. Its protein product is CASSQDSGGPNEQFF.

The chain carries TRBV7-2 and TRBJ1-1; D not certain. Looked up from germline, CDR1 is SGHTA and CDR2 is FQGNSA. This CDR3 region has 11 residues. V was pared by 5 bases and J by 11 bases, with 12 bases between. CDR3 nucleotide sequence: TGTGCCAGCAGCCTATCCGGAGGGGCTTTCTTT. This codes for CASSLSGGAFF.

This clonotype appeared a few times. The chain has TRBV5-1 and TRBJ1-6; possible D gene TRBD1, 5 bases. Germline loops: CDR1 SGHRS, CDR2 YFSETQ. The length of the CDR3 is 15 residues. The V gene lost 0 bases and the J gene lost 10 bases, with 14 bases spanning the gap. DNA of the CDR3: TGCGCCAGCAGCTTGGCGGGGCAGGGACGCTCACCCCTCCACTTT. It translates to CASSLAGQGRSPLHF.

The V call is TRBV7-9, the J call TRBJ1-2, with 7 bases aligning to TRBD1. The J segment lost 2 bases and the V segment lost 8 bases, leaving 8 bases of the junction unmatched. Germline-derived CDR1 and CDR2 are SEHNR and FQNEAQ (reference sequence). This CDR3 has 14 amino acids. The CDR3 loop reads CASGPADRNYGYTF. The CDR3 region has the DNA TGTGCCAGCGGCCCCGCGGACAGGAACTATGGCTACACCTTC. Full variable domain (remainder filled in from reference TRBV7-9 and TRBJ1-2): DTGVSQNPRHKITKRGQNVTFRCDPISEHNRLYWYRQTLGQGPEFLTYFQNEAQLEKSRLLSDRFSAERPKGSFSTLEIQRTEQGDSAMYLCASGPADRNYGYTFGSGTRLTVV.

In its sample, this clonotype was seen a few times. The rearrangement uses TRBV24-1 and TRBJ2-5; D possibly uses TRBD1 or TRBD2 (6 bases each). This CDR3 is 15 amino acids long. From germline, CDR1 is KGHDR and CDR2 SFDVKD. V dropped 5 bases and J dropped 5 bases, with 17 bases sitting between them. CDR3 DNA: TGTGCCACCAGTGGTTGGTCCGGGGGCAGGGAGACCCAGTACTTC. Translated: CATSGWSGGRETQYF.

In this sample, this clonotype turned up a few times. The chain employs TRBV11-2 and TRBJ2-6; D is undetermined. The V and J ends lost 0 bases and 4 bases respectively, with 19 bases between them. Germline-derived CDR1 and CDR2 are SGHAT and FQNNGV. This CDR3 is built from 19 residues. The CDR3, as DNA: TGTGCCAGCAGCTTAGATCTTGCCGGATTTAGGGTCGGGGCCAACGTCCTGACTTTC. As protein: CASSLDLAGFRVGANVLTF. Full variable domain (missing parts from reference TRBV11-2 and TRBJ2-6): EAGVAQSPRYKIIEKRQSVAFWCNPISGHATLYWYQQILGQGPKLLIQFQNNGVVDDSQLPKDRFSAERLKGVDSTLKIQPAKLEDSAVYLCASSLDLAGFRVGANVLTFGAGSRLTVL.